Below, 12 T cell receptor beta chains from the same sample are listed, as sequenced in a study of T-cell memory formation after mild COVID-19. From the 5' RACE reads, TCRdb called clonotypes with MiXCR, one entry per CDR3 protein. The sample has around 370,000 distinct CDR3 sequences; under 25% are singletons. The sample comprised PBMCs or a T cell subset sorted from them (not recorded which). These TCRs come from an adult woman who had mild COVID-19 (a few samples of this study predate the infection). Cell type and time point are not known.

This clonotype was observed a handful of times. The chain links TRBV20-1 to TRBJ2-1; possible D gene TRBD2, 6 bases. The CDR3 is 14 amino acids. Germline V gene sequence: CDR1 DFQATT, CDR2 SNEGSKA (reference sequence). The germline V and J ends were trimmed by 3 bases and 2 bases, with 11 bases remaining between them. The CDR3 reads CSASDGGAYNEQFF. In DNA, the CDR3 is TGCAGTGCTAGCGATGGAGGGGCCTACAATGAGCAGTTCTTC.

This chain connects TRBV27 to TRBJ2-1; 8 bases line up with TRBD2. The length of the CDR3 is 16 residues. Germline-derived CDR1 and CDR2 are MNHEY and SMNVEV (reference sequence). The junction had 10 bases not matched to a gene; V was cut back by 3 bases and J by 6 bases. The CDR3 region is CASSFRYSGTTNEQFF. The DNA of the CDR3 is TGTGCCAGCAGTTTCCGTTATAGCGGGACTACCAATGAGCAGTTCTTC.

This clonotype was seen only a few times. V is TRBV7-2 and J is TRBJ2-5; tentative D call: TRBD2 (6 bases). The V end lost 1 base, the J end lost 2 bases, and 11 bases lay between the germline ends. The CDR3 has 15 amino acids. Per germline, CDR1 SGHTA and CDR2 FQGNSA. The CDR3 DNA is TGTGCCAGCAGCTTAGGTGGGAGGAGACAAGAGACCCAGTACTTC. Translated, it gives CASSLGGRRQETQYF.

The table lists this clonotype with a few counts. This chain uses TRBV5-1 with TRBJ2-7; the match to TRBD2 covers 9 bases. From germline, CDR1 is SGHRS and CDR2 YFSETQ. Trimming at V came to 0 bases and at J to 6 bases, leaving 4 bases not matched to a gene. The CDR3 is made up of 14 amino acids. CDR3 region: CASSLGLAEREQYF. The CDR3 coding sequence is TGCGCCAGCAGCTTGGGACTAGCGGAACGCGAGCAGTACTTC.

The DNA for the CDR3 is TGTGCCAGCACTGGGTTCGACAGGGGGCTTGCAGCTTTCTTT. It yields the protein CASTGFDRGLAAFF. The chain links TRBV7-8 to TRBJ1-1, with 10 bases aligning to TRBD1. Germline CDR1 is SGHVS and CDR2 is FQNEAQ. CDR3 length equals 14 residues. V shed 7 bases, J shed 10 bases, and the junction held 12 bases outside the gene matches.

A few counts support this clonotype. The chain joins TRBV29-1 to TRBJ2-5; TRBD1 is a possible D gene (5 bases). V lost 5 bases to trimming and J lost 1 base, with 11 bases between them. This CDR3 contains 13 residues. CDR1 is SQVTM and CDR2 is ANQGSEA in the germline V gene. CDR3 bases: TGCAGCGTTAAACAGGATTTCCAAGAGACCCAGTACTTC. Translated: CSVKQDFQETQYF.

This clonotype has a handful of counts. The chain links TRBV5-1 to TRBJ2-2; D call uncertain. CDR1 SGHRS and CDR2 YFSETQ come from the germline V gene. Trimming took off 0 bases at V and 3 bases at J, with 15 bases between the two ends. CDR3 size: 17 residues. The CDR3 loop reads CASSLEPLGRYTGELFF. Written as DNA, the CDR3 is TGCGCCAGCAGCTTGGAGCCTTTGGGCAGATACACCGGGGAGCTGTTTTTT.

The chain joins TRBV30 to TRBJ1-1; D uncertain. The germline V and J ends were trimmed by 3 bases and 1 base, with 9 bases remaining between them. CDR3 length: 13 residues. Per the germline V gene, CDR1 is GTSNPN and CDR2 is SVGIG (reference sequence). CDR3 residues: CAWSFTANTEAFF. DNA of the CDR3: TGTGCCTGGAGCTTTACAGCGAACACTGAAGCTTTCTTT. Looking up the rest from reference TRBV30 and TRBJ1-1 gives the full variable domain: SQTIHQWPATLVQPVGSPLSLECTVEGTSNPNLYWYRQAAGRGLQLLFYSVGIGQISSEVPQNLSASRPQDRQFILSSKKLLLSDSGFYLCAWSFTANTEAFFGQGTRLTVV.

The sample holds a few counts of this clonotype. The chain recombines TRBV6-2 or TRBV6-3 with TRBJ2-7; possible D gene TRBD2, 6 bases. The CDR3 length is 17 residues. The germline CDR1 and CDR2 sequences are MNHEY and SVGEGT. The V and J ends lost 2 bases and 0 bases respectively, with 17 bases between them. In DNA form, the CDR3 reads TGTGCCAGCAGTTACGCCCCGGGACTCATCAGCTCCTACGAGCAGTACTTC. Protein product: CASSYAPGLISSYEQYF.

The V gene is TRBV7-2, the J gene TRBJ2-1; the match to TRBD1 covers 7 bases. Trimming cost V 1 base and J 8 bases; bases outside gene matches: 8. This CDR3 has 15 residues. CDR1 and CDR2 from the germline V gene are SGHTA and FQGNSA. The CDR3 DNA reads as TGTGCCAGCAGCTTAGATTGGGACAGAAGAGATGAGCAGTTCTTC. Protein sequence: CASSLDWDRRDEQFF.

This rearrangement joins TRBV20-1 to TRBJ2-5, with D tentatively TRBD1 (6 bases). Germline V gene sequence: CDR1 DFQATT, CDR2 SNEGSKA (reference sequence). The V end lost 3 bases, the J end lost 0 bases, and 11 bases lay between the germline ends. The CDR3 has 14 residues. The CDR3 DNA reads TGCAGTGCTAGTAGCTGGGACAACCAAGAGACCCAGTACTTC. It is translated as CSASSWDNQETQYF.

The V and J genes are TRBV6-5 and TRBJ1-2; TRBD1 aligns across 7 bases. V was pared by 6 bases and J by 2 bases, with 0 bases of the junction left unmatched. This CDR3 spans 12 amino acids. Germline V gene lookup returns CDR1 MNHEY and CDR2 SVGAGI. CDR3 residues: CASRDRNYGYTF. Here the CDR3 DNA reads TGTGCCAGCAGGGACAGGAACTATGGCTACACCTTC.